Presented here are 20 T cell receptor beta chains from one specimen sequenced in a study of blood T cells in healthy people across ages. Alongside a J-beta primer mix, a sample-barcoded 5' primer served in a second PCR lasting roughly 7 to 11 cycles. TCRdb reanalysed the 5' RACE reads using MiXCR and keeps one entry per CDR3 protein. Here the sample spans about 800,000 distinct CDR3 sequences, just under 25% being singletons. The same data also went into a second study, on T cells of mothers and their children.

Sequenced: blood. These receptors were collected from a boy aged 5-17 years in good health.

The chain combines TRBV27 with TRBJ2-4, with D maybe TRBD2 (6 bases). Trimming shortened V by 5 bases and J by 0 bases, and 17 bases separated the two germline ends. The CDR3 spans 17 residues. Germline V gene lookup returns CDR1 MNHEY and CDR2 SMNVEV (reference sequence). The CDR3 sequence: CASSTSSEGLAKNIQYF. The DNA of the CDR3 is TGTGCCAGCAGTACTTCTTCGGAGGGGCTAGCCAAAAACATTCAGTACTTC.

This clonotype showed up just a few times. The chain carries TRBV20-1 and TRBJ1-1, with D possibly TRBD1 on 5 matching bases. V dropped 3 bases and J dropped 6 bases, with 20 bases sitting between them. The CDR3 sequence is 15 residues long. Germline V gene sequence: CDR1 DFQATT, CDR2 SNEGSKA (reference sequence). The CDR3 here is CSARPLWGEDAEAFF. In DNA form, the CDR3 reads TGCAGTGCTAGGCCTTTATGGGGGGAGGACGCTGAAGCTTTCTTT.

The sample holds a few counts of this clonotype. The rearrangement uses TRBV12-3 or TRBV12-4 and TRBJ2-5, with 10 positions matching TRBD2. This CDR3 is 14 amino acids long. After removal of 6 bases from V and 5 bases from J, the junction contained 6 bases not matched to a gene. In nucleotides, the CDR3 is TGTGCCAGCAGCCTCAATAGCGGGGGGGAGACCCAGTACTTC. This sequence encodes CASSLNSGGETQYF.

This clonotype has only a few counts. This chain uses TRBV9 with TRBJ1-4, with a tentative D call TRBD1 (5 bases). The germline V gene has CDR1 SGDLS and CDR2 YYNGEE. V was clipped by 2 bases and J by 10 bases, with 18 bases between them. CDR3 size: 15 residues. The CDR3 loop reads CASSVDSDWGGKLFF. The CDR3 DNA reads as TGTGCCAGCAGCGTTGATTCTGACTGGGGGGGAAAACTGTTTTTT.

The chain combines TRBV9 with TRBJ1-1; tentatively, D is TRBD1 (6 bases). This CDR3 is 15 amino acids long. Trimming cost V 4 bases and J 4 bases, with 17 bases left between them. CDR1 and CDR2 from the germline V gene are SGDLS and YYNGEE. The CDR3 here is CASSTSGGWSTEAFF. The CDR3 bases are TGTGCCAGCAGCACCTCGGGGGGCTGGAGCACTGAAGCTTTCTTT. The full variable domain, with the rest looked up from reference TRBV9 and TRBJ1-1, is DSGVTQTPKHLITATGQRVTLRCSPRSGDLSVYWYQQSLDQGLQFLIQYYNGEERAKGNILERFSAQQFPDLHSELNLSSLELGDSALYFCASSTSGGWSTEAFFGQGTRLTVV.

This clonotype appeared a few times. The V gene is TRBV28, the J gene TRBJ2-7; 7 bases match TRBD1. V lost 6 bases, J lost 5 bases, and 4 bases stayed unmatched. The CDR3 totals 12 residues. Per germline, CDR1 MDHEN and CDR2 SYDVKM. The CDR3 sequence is CASRPTGDEQYF. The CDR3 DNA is TGTGCCAGCAGGCCTACAGGGGACGAGCAGTACTTC.

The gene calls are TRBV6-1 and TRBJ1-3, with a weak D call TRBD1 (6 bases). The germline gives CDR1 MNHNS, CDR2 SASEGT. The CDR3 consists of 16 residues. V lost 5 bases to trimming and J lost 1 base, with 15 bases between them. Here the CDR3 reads CASSPAARGSGNTIYF. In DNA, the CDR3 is TGTGCCAGCAGTCCCGCGGCGAGGGGGTCTGGAAACACCATATATTTT.

CDR3 coding DNA: TGTGCCAGCTCACCACCCCGAGCTAGCGGAAGCACAGATACGCAGTATTTT. Translation: CASSPPRASGSTDTQYF. This chain joins TRBV18 and TRBJ2-3; 7 bases align to TRBD2. With 0 bases clipped from V and 0 bases from J, the junction kept 6 bases outside the gene matches. CDR3 length: 17 amino acids. Germline V lookup: CDR1 KGHSH, CDR2 LQKENI.

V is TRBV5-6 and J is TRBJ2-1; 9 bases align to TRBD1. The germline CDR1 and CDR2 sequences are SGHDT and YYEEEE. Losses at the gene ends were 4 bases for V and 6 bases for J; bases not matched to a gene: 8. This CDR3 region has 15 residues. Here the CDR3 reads CASSIDRGILNEQFF. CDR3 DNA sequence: TGTGCCAGCAGCATTGACAGGGGGATTCTCAATGAGCAGTTCTTC.

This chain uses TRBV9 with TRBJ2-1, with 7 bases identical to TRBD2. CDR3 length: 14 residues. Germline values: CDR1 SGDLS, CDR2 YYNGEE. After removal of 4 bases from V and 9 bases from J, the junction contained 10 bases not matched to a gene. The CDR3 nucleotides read TGTGCCAGCAGCCCCCCGGGAGGTTACGGTGAGCAGTTCTTC. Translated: CASSPPGGYGEQFF.

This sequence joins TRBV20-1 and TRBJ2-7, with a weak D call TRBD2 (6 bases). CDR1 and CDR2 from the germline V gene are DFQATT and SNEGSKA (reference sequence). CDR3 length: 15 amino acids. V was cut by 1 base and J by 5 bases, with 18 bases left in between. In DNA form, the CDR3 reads TGCAGTGCTAGAGTCTATCGGCAGGGAGGAGACGAGCAGTACTTC. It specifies CSARVYRQGGDEQYF.

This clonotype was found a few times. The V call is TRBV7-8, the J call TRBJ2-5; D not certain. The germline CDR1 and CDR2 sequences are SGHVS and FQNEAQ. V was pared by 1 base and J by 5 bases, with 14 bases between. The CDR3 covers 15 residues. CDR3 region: CASSLGPPLGETQYF. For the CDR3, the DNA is TGTGCCAGCAGCTTAGGGCCCCCCTTGGGGGAGACCCAGTACTTC.

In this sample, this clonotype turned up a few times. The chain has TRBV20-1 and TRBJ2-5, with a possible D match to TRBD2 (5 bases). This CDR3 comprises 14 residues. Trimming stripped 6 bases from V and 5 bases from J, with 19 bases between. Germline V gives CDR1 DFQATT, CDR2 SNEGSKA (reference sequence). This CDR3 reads CSAPPNLGGETQYF. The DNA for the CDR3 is TGCAGTGCCCCCCCGAACCTAGGAGGTGAGACCCAGTACTTC.

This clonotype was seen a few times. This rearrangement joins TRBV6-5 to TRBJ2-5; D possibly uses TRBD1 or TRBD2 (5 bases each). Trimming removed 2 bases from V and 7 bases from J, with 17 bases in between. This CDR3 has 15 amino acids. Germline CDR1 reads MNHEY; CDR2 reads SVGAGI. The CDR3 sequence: CASSYEGTITGTQYF. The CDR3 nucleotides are TGTGCCAGCAGTTACGAAGGGACCATCACGGGGACCCAGTACTTC.

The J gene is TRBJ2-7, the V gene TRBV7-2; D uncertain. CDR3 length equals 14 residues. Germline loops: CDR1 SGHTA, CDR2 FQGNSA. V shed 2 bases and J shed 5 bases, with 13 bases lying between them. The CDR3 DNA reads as TGTGCCAGCAGCTTAATTTTTGGACCTAACGAGCAGTACTTC. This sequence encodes CASSLIFGPNEQYF.

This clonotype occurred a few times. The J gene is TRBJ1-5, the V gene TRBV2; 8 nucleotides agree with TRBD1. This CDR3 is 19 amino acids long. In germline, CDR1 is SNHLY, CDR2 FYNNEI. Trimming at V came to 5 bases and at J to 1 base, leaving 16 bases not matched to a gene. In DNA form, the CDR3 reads TGTGCCAGCAGTTTCCCACGGACAGGGCCGGTGATAAGCAATCAGCCCCAGCATTTT. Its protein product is CASSFPRTGPVISNQPQHF.

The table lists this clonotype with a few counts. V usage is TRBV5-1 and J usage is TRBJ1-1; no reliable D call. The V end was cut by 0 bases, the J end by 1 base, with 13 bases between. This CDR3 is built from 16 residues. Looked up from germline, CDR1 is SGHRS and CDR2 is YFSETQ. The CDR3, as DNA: TGCGCCAGCAGCTTGGGGATTCTGGGCTCGAACACTGAAGCTTTCTTT. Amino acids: CASSLGILGSNTEAFF.

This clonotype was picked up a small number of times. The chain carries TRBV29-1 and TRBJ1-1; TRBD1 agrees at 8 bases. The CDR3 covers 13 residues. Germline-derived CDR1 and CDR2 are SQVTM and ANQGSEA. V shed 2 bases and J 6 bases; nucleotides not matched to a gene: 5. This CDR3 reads CSVETGGNPEAFF. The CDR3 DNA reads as TGCAGCGTTGAAACAGGGGGAAATCCTGAAGCTTTCTTT. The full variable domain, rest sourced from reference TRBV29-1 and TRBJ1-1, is SAVISQKPSRDICQRGTSLTIQCQVDSQVTMMFWYRQQPGQSLTLIATANQGSEATYESGFVIDKFPISRPNLTFSTLTVSNMSPEDSSIYLCSVETGGNPEAFFGQGTRLTVV.

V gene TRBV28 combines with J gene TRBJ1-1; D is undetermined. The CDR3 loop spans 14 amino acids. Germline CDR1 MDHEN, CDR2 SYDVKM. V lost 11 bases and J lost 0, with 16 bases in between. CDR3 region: CAGSGGVMNTEAFF. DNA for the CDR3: TGTGCCGGGTCGGGTGGGGTAATGAACACTGAAGCTTTCTTT.

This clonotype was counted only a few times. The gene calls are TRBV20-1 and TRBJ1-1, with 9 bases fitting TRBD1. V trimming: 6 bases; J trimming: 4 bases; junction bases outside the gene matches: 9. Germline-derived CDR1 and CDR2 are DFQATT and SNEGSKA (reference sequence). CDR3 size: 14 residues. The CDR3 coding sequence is TGCAGTGCGGGTCGGGACAGGGATTCCACTGAAGCTTTCTTT. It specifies CSAGRDRDSTEAFF.